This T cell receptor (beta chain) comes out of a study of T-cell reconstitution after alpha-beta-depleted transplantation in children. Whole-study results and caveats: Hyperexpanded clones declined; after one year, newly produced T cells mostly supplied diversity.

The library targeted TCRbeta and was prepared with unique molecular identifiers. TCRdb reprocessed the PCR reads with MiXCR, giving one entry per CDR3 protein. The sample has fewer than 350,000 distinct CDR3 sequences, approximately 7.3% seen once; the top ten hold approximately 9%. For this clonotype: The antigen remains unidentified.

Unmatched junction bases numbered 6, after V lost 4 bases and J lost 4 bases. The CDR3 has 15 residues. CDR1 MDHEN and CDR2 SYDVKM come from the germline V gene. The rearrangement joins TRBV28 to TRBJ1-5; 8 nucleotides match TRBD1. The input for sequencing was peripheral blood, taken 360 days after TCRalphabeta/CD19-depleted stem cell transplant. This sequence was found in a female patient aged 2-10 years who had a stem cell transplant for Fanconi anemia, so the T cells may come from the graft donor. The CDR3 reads CASSSDRVLNQPQHF. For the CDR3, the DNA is TGTGCCAGCAGTTCGGACAGGGTGTTGAATCAGCCCCAGCATTTT.